This T cell receptor beta chain was retrieved from a study of CD8+ T cells in alopecia areata. RNA, once extracted, was reverse transcribed into cDNA for use as the sequencing template. Generated by immunoSEQ multiplex PCR, the TCRdb table keeps only in-frame clones and is missing some. The profile shows some 170,000 clones, 65% to 75% of them singletons. In germline, CDR1 is SGHDN, CDR2 FVKESK. Trimming shortened V by 0 bases and J by 0 bases, and 17 bases separated the two germline ends. The CDR3 runs 18 residues. This clone was detected only a few times. Material: CD8+ T cells sorted from blood, obtained at week 0. The clonotype originates from a human donor with alopecia areata. The V gene is TRBV14, the J gene TRBJ1-1; D gene uncertain. The CDR3 is CASSQDETPPLMNTEAFF. The CDR3 DNA reads TGTGCCAGCAGCCAAGATGAGACGCCCCCATTGATGAACACTGAAGCTTTCTTT.